Presented here are 3 T cell receptor beta chains from one specimen sequenced in a study of beta chain features in type 1 diabetes. The study, taken as a whole, reports: Type 1 diabetes patients had TCRB CDR3s that were shorter (moderately but significantly so) in all four CD4+ subsets.

Expressed TCRB transcripts were sequenced because the isolated RNA had all been reverse transcribed beforehand. TCRdb keeps only in-frame clones here, not all; method: immunoSEQ multiplex PCR. In the table there are hundreds of thousands of clones, around 15% of which are singletons. Their cognate antigens are unknown. The sample consisted of naive CD4+ T cells from blood. These receptors were collected from a man aged 18 to 29 with type 1 diabetes.

The rearrangement joins TRBV10-3 to TRBJ2-2, with D perhaps TRBD1 (5 bases). This CDR3 has 17 residues. Trimming shortened V by 3 bases and J by 0 bases, and 14 bases separated the two germline ends. In germline, CDR1 is ENHRY, CDR2 SYGVKD. CDR3 DNA: TGTGCCATCAGTGAAAGGCAGGGCGAAGCGAACACCGGGGAGCTGTTTTTT. Translated: CAISERQGEANTGELFF.

The chain uses TRBV27 and TRBJ1-3; D is undetermined. Germline V gives CDR1 MNHEY, CDR2 SMNVEV (reference sequence). This CDR3 contains 15 residues. V dropped 6 bases and J dropped 0 bases, with 12 bases sitting between them. CDR3 loop: CASRLHGSSGNTIYF. The CDR3 DNA follows: TGTGCCAGCAGACTCCACGGTTCCTCTGGAAACACCATATATTTT.

V gene TRBV10-3 combines with J gene TRBJ2-1; 9 bases are a match to TRBD2. CDR1 is ENHRY and CDR2 is SYGVKD in the germline V gene. J lost 7 bases, V lost 5 bases, and 6 bases had no gene match. The CDR3 spans 14 residues. The CDR3 sequence is CAISFTGLANEQFF. The CDR3 DNA sequence: TGTGCCATCAGTTTCACGGGACTAGCAAATGAGCAGTTCTTC.